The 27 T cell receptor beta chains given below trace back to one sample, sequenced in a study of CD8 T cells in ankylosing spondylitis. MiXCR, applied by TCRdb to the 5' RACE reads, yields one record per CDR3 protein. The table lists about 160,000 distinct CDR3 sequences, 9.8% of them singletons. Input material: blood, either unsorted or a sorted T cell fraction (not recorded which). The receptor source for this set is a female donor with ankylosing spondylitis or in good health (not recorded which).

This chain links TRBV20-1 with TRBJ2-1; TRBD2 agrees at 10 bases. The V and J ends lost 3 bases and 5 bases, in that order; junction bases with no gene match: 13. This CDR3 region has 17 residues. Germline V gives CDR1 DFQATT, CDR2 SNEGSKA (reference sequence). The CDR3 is CSARAGLADPGDNEQFF. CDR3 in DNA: TGCAGTGCTAGGGCTGGACTAGCGGATCCGGGGGACAATGAGCAGTTCTTC.

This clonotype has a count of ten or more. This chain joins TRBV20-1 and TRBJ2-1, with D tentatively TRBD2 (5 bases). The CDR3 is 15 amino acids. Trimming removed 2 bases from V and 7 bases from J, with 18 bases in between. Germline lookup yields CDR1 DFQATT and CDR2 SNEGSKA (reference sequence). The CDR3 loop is CSARPFTSGSNEQFF. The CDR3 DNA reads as TGCAGTGCTAGACCCTTCACCAGCGGCTCGAATGAGCAGTTCTTC.

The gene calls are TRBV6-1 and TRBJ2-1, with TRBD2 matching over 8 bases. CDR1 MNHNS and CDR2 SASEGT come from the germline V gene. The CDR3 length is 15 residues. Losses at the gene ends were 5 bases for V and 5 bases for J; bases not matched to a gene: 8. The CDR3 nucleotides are TGTGCCAGCAGTCTTGGACTAGCAGGGCACAATGAGCAGTTCTTC. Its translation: CASSLGLAGHNEQFF.

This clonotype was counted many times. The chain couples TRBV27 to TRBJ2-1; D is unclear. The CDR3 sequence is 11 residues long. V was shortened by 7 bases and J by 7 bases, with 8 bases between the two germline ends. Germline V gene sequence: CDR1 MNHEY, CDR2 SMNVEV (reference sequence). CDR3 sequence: CASNFKNEQFF. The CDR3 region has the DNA TGTGCCAGCAACTTCAAAAATGAGCAGTTCTTC.

DNA of the CDR3: TGTGCCAGCAGTTTGTATGGGGATGAGCAGTTCTTC. Translating gives CASSLYGDEQFF. This chain uses TRBV12-3 or TRBV12-4 with TRBJ2-1; D ambiguous. The V and J ends lost 3 bases and 8 bases respectively, with 8 bases between them. The CDR3 is 12 amino acids.

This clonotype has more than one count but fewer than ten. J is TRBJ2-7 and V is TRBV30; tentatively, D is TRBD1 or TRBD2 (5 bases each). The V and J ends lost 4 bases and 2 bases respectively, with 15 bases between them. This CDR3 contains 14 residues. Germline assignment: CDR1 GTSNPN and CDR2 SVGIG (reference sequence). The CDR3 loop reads CAWTTGTVTYEQYF. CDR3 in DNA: TGTGCCTGGACTACCGGGACCGTCACCTACGAGCAGTACTTC.

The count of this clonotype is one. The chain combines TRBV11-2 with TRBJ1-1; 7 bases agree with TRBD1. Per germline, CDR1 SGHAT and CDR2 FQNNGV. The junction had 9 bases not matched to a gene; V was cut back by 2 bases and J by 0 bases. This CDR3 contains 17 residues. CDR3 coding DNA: TGTGCCAGCAGCTTACGTTACAGGGGAACCATGAACACTGAAGCTTTCTTT. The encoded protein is CASSLRYRGTMNTEAFF. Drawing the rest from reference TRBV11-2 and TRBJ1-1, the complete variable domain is EAGVAQSPRYKIIEKRQSVAFWCNPISGHATLYWYQQILGQGPKLLIQFQNNGVVDDSQLPKDRFSAERLKGVDSTLKIQPAKLEDSAVYLCASSLRYRGTMNTEAFFGQGTRLTVV.

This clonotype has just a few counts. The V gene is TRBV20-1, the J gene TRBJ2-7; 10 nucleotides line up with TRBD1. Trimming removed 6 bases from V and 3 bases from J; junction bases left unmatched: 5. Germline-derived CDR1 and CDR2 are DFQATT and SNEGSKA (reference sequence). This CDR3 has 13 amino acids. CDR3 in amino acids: CSANWDRGYEQYF. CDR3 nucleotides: TGCAGTGCCAACTGGGACAGGGGCTACGAGCAGTACTTC.

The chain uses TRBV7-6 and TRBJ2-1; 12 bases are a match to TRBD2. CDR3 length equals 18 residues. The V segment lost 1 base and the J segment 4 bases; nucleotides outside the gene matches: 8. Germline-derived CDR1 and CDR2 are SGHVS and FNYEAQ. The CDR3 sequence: CASSLETSGSRIYNEQFF. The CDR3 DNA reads TGTGCCAGCAGCTTAGAGACTAGCGGGAGTCGTATTTACAATGAGCAGTTCTTC.

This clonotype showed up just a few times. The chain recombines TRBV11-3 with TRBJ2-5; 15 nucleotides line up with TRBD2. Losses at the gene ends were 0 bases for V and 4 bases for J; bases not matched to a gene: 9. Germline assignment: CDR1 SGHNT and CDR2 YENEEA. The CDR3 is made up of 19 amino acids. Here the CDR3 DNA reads TGTGCCAGCAGCTTAGATTGGGGATTGGGACTAGCGGGAGGAGAGACCCAGTACTTC. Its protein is CASSLDWGLGLAGGETQYF.

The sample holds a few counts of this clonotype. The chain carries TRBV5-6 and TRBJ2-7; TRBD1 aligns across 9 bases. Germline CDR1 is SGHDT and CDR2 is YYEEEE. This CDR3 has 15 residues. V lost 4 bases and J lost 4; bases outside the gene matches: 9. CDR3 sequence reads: CASSRSGTGIYEQYF. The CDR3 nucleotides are TGTGCCAGCAGCCGGTCAGGGACAGGGATTTACGAGCAGTACTTC.

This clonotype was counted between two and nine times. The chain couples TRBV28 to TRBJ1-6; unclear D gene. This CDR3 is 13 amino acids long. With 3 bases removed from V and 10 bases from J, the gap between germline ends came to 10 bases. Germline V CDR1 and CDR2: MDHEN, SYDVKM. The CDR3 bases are TGTGCCAGCAGTTTCCGTCCGGGCTCACCCCTCCACTTT. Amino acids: CASSFRPGSPLHF.

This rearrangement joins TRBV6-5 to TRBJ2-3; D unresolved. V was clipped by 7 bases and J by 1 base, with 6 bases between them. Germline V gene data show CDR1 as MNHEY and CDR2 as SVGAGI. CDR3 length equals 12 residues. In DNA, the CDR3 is TGTGCCAGCAAGGTCGGCACAGATACGCAGTATTTT. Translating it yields CASKVGTDTQYF.

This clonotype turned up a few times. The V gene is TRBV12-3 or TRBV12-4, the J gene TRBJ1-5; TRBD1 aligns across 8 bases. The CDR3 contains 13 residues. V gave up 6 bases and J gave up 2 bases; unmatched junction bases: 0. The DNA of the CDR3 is TGTGCCAGCAGGGGACAGGGCAATCAGCCCCAGCATTTT. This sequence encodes CASRGQGNQPQHF.

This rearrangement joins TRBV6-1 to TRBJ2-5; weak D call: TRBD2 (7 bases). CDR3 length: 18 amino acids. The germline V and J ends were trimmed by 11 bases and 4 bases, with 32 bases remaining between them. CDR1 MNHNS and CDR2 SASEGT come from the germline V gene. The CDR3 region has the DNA TGTGCCGGCTTGGGGCCGCCGGCAGGGAGGGGGGAACGAGAGACCCAGTACTTC. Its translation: CAGLGPPAGRGERETQYF.

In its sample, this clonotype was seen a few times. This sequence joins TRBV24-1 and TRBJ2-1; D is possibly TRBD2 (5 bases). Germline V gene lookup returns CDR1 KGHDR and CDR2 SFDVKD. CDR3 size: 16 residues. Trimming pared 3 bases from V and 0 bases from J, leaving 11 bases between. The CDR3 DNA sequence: TGTGCCACCAGTGATACGGAACGGGGCTCCTACAATGAGCAGTTCTTC. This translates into CATSDTERGSYNEQFF.

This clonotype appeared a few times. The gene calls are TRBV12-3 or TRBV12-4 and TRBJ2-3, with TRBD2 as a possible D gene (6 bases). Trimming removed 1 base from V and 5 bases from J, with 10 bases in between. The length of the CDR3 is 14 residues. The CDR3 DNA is TGTGCCAGCAGTTTAGTAGTAGCGGAAGATACGCAGTATTTT. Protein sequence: CASSLVVAEDTQYF.

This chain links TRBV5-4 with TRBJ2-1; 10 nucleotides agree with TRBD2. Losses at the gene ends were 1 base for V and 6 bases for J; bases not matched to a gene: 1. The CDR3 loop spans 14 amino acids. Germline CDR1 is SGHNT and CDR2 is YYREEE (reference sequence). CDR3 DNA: TGTGCCAGCAGCTTGTGGACTAGCGGCAATGAGCAGTTCTTC. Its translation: CASSLWTSGNEQFF.

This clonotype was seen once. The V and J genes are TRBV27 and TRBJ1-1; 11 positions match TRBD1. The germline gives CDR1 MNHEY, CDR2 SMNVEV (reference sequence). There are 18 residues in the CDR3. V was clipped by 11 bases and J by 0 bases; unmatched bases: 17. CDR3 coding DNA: TGTGCCTTCAGTTTAAGGACAGGGGGCGACTCAGTGAACACTGAAGCTTTCTTT. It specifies CAFSLRTGGDSVNTEAFF.

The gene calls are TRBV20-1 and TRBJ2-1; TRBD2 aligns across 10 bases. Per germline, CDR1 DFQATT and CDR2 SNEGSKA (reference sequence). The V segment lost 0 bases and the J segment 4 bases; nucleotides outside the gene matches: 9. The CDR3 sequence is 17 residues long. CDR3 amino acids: CSARDSELAGRYNEQFF. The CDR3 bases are TGCAGTGCTAGAGATTCTGAACTAGCGGGAAGGTACAATGAGCAGTTCTTC.

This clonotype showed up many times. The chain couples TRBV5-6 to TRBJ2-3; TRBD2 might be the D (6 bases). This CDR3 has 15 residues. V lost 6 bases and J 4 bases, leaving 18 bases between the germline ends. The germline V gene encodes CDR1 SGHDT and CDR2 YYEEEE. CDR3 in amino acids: CASMLGLGSADTQYF. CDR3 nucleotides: TGTGCCAGCATGCTGGGTCTCGGGAGTGCAGATACGCAGTATTTT.

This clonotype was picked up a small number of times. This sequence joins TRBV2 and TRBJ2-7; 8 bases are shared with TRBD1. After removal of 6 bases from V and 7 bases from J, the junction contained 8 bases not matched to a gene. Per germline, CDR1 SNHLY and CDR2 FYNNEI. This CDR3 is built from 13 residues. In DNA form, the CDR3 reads TGTGCCAGCAGGGGCTTAACAGGGGGTGAGCAGTACTTC. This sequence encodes CASRGLTGGEQYF.

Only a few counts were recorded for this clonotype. The CDR3 loop reads CASSVDGGTPDTQYF. Written as DNA, the CDR3 is TGTGCCAGCAGCGTAGATGGGGGAACTCCAGATACGCAGTATTTT. The chain combines TRBV9 with TRBJ2-3, with D perhaps given as TRBD1 or TRBD2 (5 bases each). The CDR3 is 15 residues long. In germline, CDR1 is SGDLS, CDR2 YYNGEE. V was clipped by 0 bases and J by 4 bases, with 12 bases between them.

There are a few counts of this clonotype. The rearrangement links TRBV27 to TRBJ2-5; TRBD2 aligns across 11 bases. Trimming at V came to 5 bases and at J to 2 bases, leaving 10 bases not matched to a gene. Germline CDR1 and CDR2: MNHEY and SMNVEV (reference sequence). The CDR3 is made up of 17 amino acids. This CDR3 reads CASSKLAGVVSQETQYF. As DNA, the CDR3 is TGTGCCAGCAGTAAACTAGCGGGAGTCGTTAGTCAAGAGACCCAGTACTTC.

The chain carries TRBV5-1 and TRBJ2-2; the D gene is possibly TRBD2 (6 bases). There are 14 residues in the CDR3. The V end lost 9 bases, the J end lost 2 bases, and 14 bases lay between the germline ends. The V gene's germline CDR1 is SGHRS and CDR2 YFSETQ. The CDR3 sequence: CATAWGDNTGELFF. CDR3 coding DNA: TGCGCCACCGCATGGGGGGATAACACCGGGGAGCTGTTTTTT.

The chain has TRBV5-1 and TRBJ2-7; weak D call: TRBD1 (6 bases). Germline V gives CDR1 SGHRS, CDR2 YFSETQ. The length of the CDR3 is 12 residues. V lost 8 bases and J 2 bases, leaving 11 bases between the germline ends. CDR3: CARRQETYEQYF. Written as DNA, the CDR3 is TGCGCCAGAAGACAGGAAACCTACGAGCAGTACTTC.

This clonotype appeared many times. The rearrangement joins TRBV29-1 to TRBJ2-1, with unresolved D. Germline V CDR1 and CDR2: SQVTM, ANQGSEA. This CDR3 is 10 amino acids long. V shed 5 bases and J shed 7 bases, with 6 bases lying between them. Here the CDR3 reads CSVLINEQFF. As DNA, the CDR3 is TGCAGCGTTCTGATTAATGAGCAGTTCTTC.